The clone carrying this T cell receptor beta chain was counted once. The entry originates in a study of blood T cell repertoires in COVID-19. Across the whole study: T cells, B-cell-depleted T cells, or PBMCs provided the cDNA or gDNA that served as material.

The junction had 7 bases not matched to a gene; V was cut back by 0 bases and J by 4 bases. Germline loops: CDR1 SGHNT, CDR2 YYREEE (reference sequence). There are 16 residues in the CDR3. Measured with immunoSEQ multiplex PCR; TCRdb has only the in-frame clones, and not every one. The table has more than 200,000 clones, approximately 87% seen once; the top ten hold under 3%. Sequencing input: peripheral blood. The chain recombines TRBV5-4 with TRBJ2-1; 7 bases fit TRBD2. The receptor comes from a woman aged 70 to 79 with active or convalescent COVID-19. The CDR3 loop reads CASSLGLAVTYNEQFF. CDR3 nucleotide sequence: TGTGCCAGCAGCTTGGGCCTAGCGGTCACTTACAATGAGCAGTTCTTC.